The 25 T cell receptor beta chains below come from one sample, sequenced in a study of T cell changes during pregnancy in multiple sclerosis. Here immunoSEQ multiplex PCR was the method, and the copy in TCRdb shows in-frame clones only, minus some. There are around 47,000 clones in the sample; approximately 96% occur only once, and 0.85% to 1% lies in the top ten. The sequencing here drew on peripheral blood, taken in the second trimester of pregnancy. The receptors here all came from a female donor with multiple sclerosis, enrolled in a pregnancy study.

The rearrangement links TRBV5-1 to TRBJ2-1; a possible D gene is TRBD1 (6 bases). V was shortened by 0 bases and J by 6 bases, with 7 bases between the two germline ends. The CDR3 spans 13 residues. CDR1 SGHRS and CDR2 YFSETQ come from the germline V gene. Here the CDR3 DNA reads TGCGCCAGCAGCTTGGAAGGGGGCAATGAGCAGTTCTTC. It codes for CASSLEGGNEQFF.

This chain links TRBV19 with TRBJ2-7; 8 nucleotides align to TRBD2. Unmatched junction bases numbered 5, after V lost 4 bases and J lost 6 bases. The germline V gene encodes CDR1 LNHDA and CDR2 SQIVND (reference sequence). The CDR3 is made up of 13 amino acids. The CDR3: CASSRGLVSEQYF. In nucleotides, the CDR3 is TGTGCCAGTAGTAGGGGACTAGTTTCCGAGCAGTACTTC.

J is TRBJ2-3 and V is TRBV10-2, with 10 bases identical to TRBD1. This CDR3 is 15 amino acids long. With 6 bases clipped from V and 3 bases from J, the junction kept 6 bases outside the gene matches. Germline CDR1 reads WSHSY; CDR2 reads SAAADI. The CDR3 region has the DNA TGCGCCAGCAGCGACGGACAGGGGGGAACAGATACGCAGTATTTT. Its translation: CASSDGQGGTDTQYF.

V and J are TRBV27 and TRBJ2-2, with 10 nucleotides matching TRBD1. The CDR3 is 15 amino acids. The V gene end was trimmed by 5 bases and the J gene end by 4 bases; junction bases not matched to a gene: 4. CDR1 is MNHEY and CDR2 is SMNVEV in the germline V gene (reference sequence). CDR3 in DNA: TGTGCCAGCAGTCGTGGACAGGGGGGCACCGGGGAGCTGTTTTTT. It is translated as CASSRGQGGTGELFF.

The chain carries TRBV19 and TRBJ2-2; D is unclear. CDR1 and CDR2 from the germline V gene are LNHDA and SQIVND (reference sequence). This CDR3 spans 15 amino acids. V dropped 3 bases and J dropped 5 bases, with 13 bases sitting between them. In DNA form, the CDR3 reads TGTGCCAGTAGTATGGGCGTACTGAAGACCGGGGAGCTGTTTTTT. This translates into CASSMGVLKTGELFF.

The chain uses TRBV5-1 and TRBJ2-5; TRBD2 matches at 13 bases. From germline, CDR1 is SGHRS and CDR2 YFSETQ. Losses at the gene ends were 3 bases for V and 2 bases for J; bases not matched to a gene: 4. The CDR3 spans 16 residues. DNA for the CDR3: TGCGCCAGCAGCTCCGGACTAGCGGGGGCTCAAGAGACCCAGTACTTC. Translation: CASSSGLAGAQETQYF.

The gene calls are TRBV30 and TRBJ2-7; D perhaps matches TRBD2 (6 bases). The CDR3 sequence is 12 residues long. The V end lost 5 bases, the J end lost 4 bases, and 12 bases lay between the germline ends. Germline V lookup: CDR1 GTSNPN, CDR2 SVGIG (reference sequence). The CDR3 is CAWAQAGYEQYF. As DNA, the CDR3 is TGTGCCTGGGCCCAGGCGGGGTACGAGCAGTACTTC.

V is TRBV6-5 and J is TRBJ1-6, with a tentative D call TRBD1 (5 bases). The CDR3 covers 15 residues. V lost 6 bases and J 7 bases, leaving 16 bases between the germline ends. Per germline, CDR1 MNHEY and CDR2 SVGAGI. The CDR3 sequence: CASSPGGGSNSPLHF. In nucleotides, the CDR3 is TGTGCCAGCAGCCCCGGGGGAGGGAGCAATTCACCCCTCCACTTT.

This clone is labeled medium-sized. CDR3 bases: TGTGCCAGCAGCTTAGATCAAGCGGGAGAGCAGTTCTTC. It yields the protein CASSLDQAGEQFF. The rearrangement uses TRBV11-2 and TRBJ2-1, with 7 bases matching TRBD2. This CDR3 contains 13 residues. J gave up 10 bases and V 0 bases, and 3 bases lay outside the gene matches. Germline CDR1 and CDR2: SGHAT and FQNNGV.

The chain links TRBV21-1 to TRBJ2-2; the table's D call, TRBD1, was not checked against the DNA. TRBV21-1 counts as a pseudogene. The CDR3 is made up of 15 amino acids. CDR3 nucleotides: TGTGCCAGCAGCAAAGAGGGGGAGAACACCGGGGAGCTGTTTTTT. Amino acids: CASSKEGENTGELFF.

A single count supports this clone. This chain joins TRBV5-1 and TRBJ2-3; D may be TRBD1 (5 bases). V lost 4 bases and J 3 bases, leaving 18 bases between the germline ends. Germline V gene lookup returns CDR1 SGHRS and CDR2 YFSETQ. The CDR3 loop spans 16 amino acids. CDR3 in DNA: TGCGCCAGCAGCCCCGCGCCAGGGAAGGGGACAGATACGCAGTATTTT. This sequence encodes CASSPAPGKGTDTQYF.

The chain has TRBV30 and TRBJ2-1; D gene ambiguous. The CDR3 extends over 12 amino acids. The germline V gene encodes CDR1 GTSNPN and CDR2 SVGIG (reference sequence). V shed 0 bases and J shed 15 bases, with 15 bases lying between them. The CDR3, as DNA: TGTGCCTGGAGTGTAACCTCATCTGGCTCGTTCTTC. Residues: CAWSVTSSGSFF. Variable domain in full (rest from reference TRBV30 and TRBJ2-1): SQTIHQWPATLVQPVGSPLSLECTVEGTSNPNLYWYRQAAGRGLQLLFYSVGIGQISSEVPQNLSASRPQDRQFILSSKKLLLSDSGFYLCAWSVTSSGSFFGPGTRLTVL.

V gene TRBV18 combines with J gene TRBJ1-1, with 8 nucleotides matching TRBD1. Unmatched junction bases numbered 11, after V lost 8 bases and J lost 3 bases. This CDR3 has 15 residues. Germline V gene sequence: CDR1 KGHSH, CDR2 LQKENI. As DNA, the CDR3 is TGTGCCAGCGCCCGGGACAGGCGTATGGACACTGAAGCTTTCTTT. The encoded protein is CASARDRRMDTEAFF.

The V call is TRBV6-5, the J call TRBJ2-7; TRBD1 matches at 10 bases. The V and J ends lost 6 bases and 6 bases, in that order; junction bases with no gene match: 8. Germline V lookup: CDR1 MNHEY, CDR2 SVGAGI. The CDR3 sequence is 14 residues long. CDR3 nucleotide sequence: TGTGCCAGCAGAAGAACTGGGGACAGGGGCGAGCAGTACTTC. It specifies CASRRTGDRGEQYF.

The chain has TRBV7-2 and TRBJ1-1, with D possibly being TRBD1 (5 bases). This CDR3 is built from 16 residues. The germline V gene encodes CDR1 SGHTA and CDR2 FQGNSA. Trimming removed 0 bases at V and 3 bases at J, with 14 bases between. CDR3 in amino acids: CASSLARTKFDTEAFF. The CDR3 DNA follows: TGTGCCAGCAGCTTAGCCCGGACAAAATTCGACACTGAAGCTTTCTTT. Based on the CDR3 plus reference TRBV7-2 and TRBJ1-1, the full variable domain is GAGVSQSPSNKVTEKGKDVELRCDPISGHTALYWYRQSLGQGLEFLIYFQGNSAPDKSGLPSDRFSAERTGGSVSTLTIQRTQQEDSAVYLCASSLARTKFDTEAFFGQGTRLTVV.

The chain combines TRBV18 with TRBJ2-7, with TRBD1 as a possible D gene (8 bases). The germline gives CDR1 KGHSH, CDR2 LQKENI. Between the trimmed V and J ends, which lost 2 bases and 3 bases, there was a span of 29 bases. The CDR3 runs to 20 residues. DNA for the CDR3: TGTGCCAGCTCACCAAGGCGCTTGGACAGGGTGGGGGGGACTAACTACGAGCAGTACTTC. Amino acids: CASSPRRLDRVGGTNYEQYF.

This chain connects TRBV7-2 to TRBJ1-2; D is perhaps TRBD1 (5 bases). The germline V and J ends were trimmed by 2 bases and 6 bases, with 13 bases remaining between them. CDR3 length: 14 residues. The germline V gene has CDR1 SGHTA and CDR2 FQGNSA. CDR3: CASSLQGSADGYTF. The CDR3 coding sequence is TGTGCCAGCAGCTTACAGGGCTCAGCCGATGGCTACACCTTC.

This clone was found once. The rearrangement joins TRBV4-2 to TRBJ2-7; D perhaps matches TRBD1 (6 bases). CDR3 length: 13 residues. The germline V gene encodes CDR1 LGHNA and CDR2 YNFKEQ. Trimming took off 3 bases at V and 2 bases at J, with 8 bases between the two ends. The CDR3 region has the DNA TGTGCCAGCAGCCATCAGGGGACCTACGAGCAGTACTTC. Its translation: CASSHQGTYEQYF.

The J gene is TRBJ2-1, the V gene TRBV7-2, with 7 bases identical to TRBD1. This CDR3 contains 15 residues. The ends lost 6 bases at V and 3 bases at J; junction bases unmatched: 8. Germline CDR1 and CDR2: SGHTA and FQGNSA. Here the CDR3 reads CASSPRQGDYNEQFF. In nucleotides, the CDR3 is TGTGCCAGCAGTCCTAGACAGGGCGACTACAATGAGCAGTTCTTC. The full variable domain, completed using reference TRBV7-2 and TRBJ2-1, is GAGVSQSPSNKVTEKGKDVELRCDPISGHTALYWYRQSLGQGLEFLIYFQGNSAPDKSGLPSDRFSAERTGGSVSTLTIQRTQQEDSAVYLCASSPRQGDYNEQFFGPGTRLTVL.

The gene calls are TRBV12-5 and TRBJ2-6; 7 bases fit TRBD1. The length of the CDR3 is 18 residues. Trimming took 6 bases from V and 0 from J; bases not matched to a gene: 11. Germline V gives CDR1 LGHNT, CDR2 FRNRAP. This CDR3 is CASGSRQGGRSGANVLTF. In DNA, the CDR3 is TGTGCTAGTGGCTCCCGACAGGGCGGTCGCTCTGGGGCCAACGTCCTGACTTTC. Full variable domain (missing parts from reference TRBV12-5 and TRBJ2-6): DARVTQTPRHKVTEMGQEVTMRCQPILGHNTVFWYRQTMMQGLELLAYFRNRAPLDDSGMPKDRFSAEMPDATLATLKIQPSEPRDSAVYFCASGSRQGGRSGANVLTFGAGSRLTVL.

The V gene is TRBV7-2, the J gene TRBJ2-7, with no clear D. V dropped 0 bases and J dropped 1 base, with 7 bases sitting between them. The CDR3 is made up of 14 amino acids. The germline gives CDR1 SGHTA, CDR2 FQGNSA. In DNA form, the CDR3 reads TGTGCCAGCAGCTTAGCGGCAGGATCCTACGAGCAGTACTTC. It specifies CASSLAAGSYEQYF.

V gene TRBV11-3 combines with J gene TRBJ2-3; TRBD2 agrees at 8 bases. V dropped 5 bases and J dropped 0; count of bases not matched to a gene: 10. The CDR3 has 17 amino acids. Per germline, CDR1 SGHNT and CDR2 YENEEA. The CDR3 reads CASSLLAGRSSTDTQYF. The CDR3 DNA is TGTGCCAGCAGCCTCCTAGCGGGTAGATCTAGCACAGATACGCAGTATTTT. The variable domain in full, with the rest retrieved from reference TRBV11-3 and TRBJ2-3, is EAGVVQSPRYKIIEKKQPVAFWCNPISGHNTLYWYLQNLGQGPELLIRYENEEAVDDSQLPKDRFSAERLKGVDSTLKIQPAELGDSAVYLCASSLLAGRSSTDTQYFGPGTRLTVL.

CDR3 nucleotide sequence: TGTGCCAGCAGTGACTGGGAGGAGCGGGGCTACACCTTC. It codes for CASSDWEERGYTF. This chain uses TRBV25-1 with TRBJ1-2; D is undetermined. The CDR3 runs 13 residues. V lost 3 bases to trimming and J lost 8 bases, with 13 bases between them. Germline lookup yields CDR1 MGHDK and CDR2 SYGVNS.

The V call is TRBV30, the J call TRBJ2-1, with 13 bases identical to TRBD2. This CDR3 is 15 amino acids long. Germline CDR1 GTSNPN, CDR2 SVGIG (reference sequence). Trimming took 3 bases from V and 6 from J; bases not matched to a gene: 5. The CDR3 DNA reads as TGTGCCTGGAGCCACGGACTAGCGGGAGTCAATGAGCAGTTCTTC. Encoded protein: CAWSHGLAGVNEQFF.

This CDR3 is CASSSSTPRGVHNEQFF. The DNA of the CDR3 is TGTGCCAGCAGCTCCTCAACCCCCCGGGGGGTACACAATGAGCAGTTCTTC. The chain joins TRBV7-9 to TRBJ2-1, with 7 bases identical to TRBD2. J gave up 5 bases and V 4 bases, and 14 bases lay outside the gene matches. Germline loops: CDR1 SEHNR, CDR2 FQNEAQ (reference sequence). This CDR3 has 17 amino acids.